This T cell receptor (beta chain) was identified during a study of blood T cells in healthy people across ages. Sample-barcoded 5' priming and a J-beta primer mix drove a second PCR of about 6 to 12 cycles. From the 5' RACE reads, TCRdb called clonotypes with MiXCR, one entry per CDR3 protein. The sample has a few hundred thousand distinct CDR3 sequences, roughly a quarter seen once. With 7 bases removed from V and 0 bases from J, the gap between germline ends came to 13 bases. The CDR3 is 15 residues long. Germline CDR1 reads MNHEY; CDR2 reads SVGEGT. Researchers report isolating at least 7 million PBMCs per sample.

This chain joins TRBV6-2 or TRBV6-3 and TRBJ1-5; a possible D gene is TRBD1 (5 bases). This TCR was sampled from a woman in her 70s in good health. Sequencing was carried out using blood. The CDR3 loop reads CASTRIGDSNQPQHF. CDR3 nucleotides: TGTGCCAGCACCCGGATAGGGGATAGCAATCAGCCCCAGCATTTT.